This TCR beta chain was captured by sequencing in a study of shared clonotypes between healthy human individuals. As for the study in general: Plates per donor: three CD4 naive, three CD4 memory, two CD8 naive, one CD8 memory.

Sequenced by immunoSEQ multiplex PCR; TCRdb stores in-frame clones only, minus some. There are 850,000 to 1,200,000 clones in the sample; about 75% occur only once, and about 1.5% lies in the top ten. Concerning this clone: Distinct nucleotide sequences in the sample also encode this CDR3.

Sequenced sample: memory CD4+ T cells sorted from blood. Subset given: CD45RA-negative fraction. This sequence was found in a man aged 18 to 29 in good health.

The CDR3 loop reads CASSQGQAYGYTF. CDR3 nucleotide sequence: TGTGCCAGCAGTCAGGGACAGGCCTATGGCTACACCTTC. The V and J genes are TRBV6-6 and TRBJ1-2; 8 bases are shared with TRBD1. CDR3 length: 13 residues. The ends lost 5 bases at V and 4 bases at J; junction bases unmatched: 3. Per germline, CDR1 MNHNY and CDR2 SVGAGI (reference sequence).